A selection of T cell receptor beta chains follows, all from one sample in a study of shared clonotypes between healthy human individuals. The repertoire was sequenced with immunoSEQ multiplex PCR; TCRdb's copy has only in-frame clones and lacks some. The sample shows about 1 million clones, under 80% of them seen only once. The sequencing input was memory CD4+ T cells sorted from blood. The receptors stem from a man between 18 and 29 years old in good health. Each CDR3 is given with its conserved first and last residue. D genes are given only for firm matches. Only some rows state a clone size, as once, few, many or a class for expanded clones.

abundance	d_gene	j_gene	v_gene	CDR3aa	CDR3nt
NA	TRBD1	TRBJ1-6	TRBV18	CASSPSPGQGGSPLHF	TGTGCCAGCTCACCGTCCCCGGGACAGGGCGGATCACCCCTCCACTTT
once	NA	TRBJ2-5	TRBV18	CASSPLSETQYF	TGTGCCAGCTCACCACTCTCGGAGACCCAGTACTTC
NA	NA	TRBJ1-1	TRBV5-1	CASNWGLQGMNTEAFF	TGCGCCAGCAACTGGGGGTTGCAGGGTATGAACACTGAAGCTTTCTTT
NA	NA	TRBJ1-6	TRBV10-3	CAISESKLQGPSPLHF	TGTGCCATCAGTGAGTCGAAATTGCAGGGTCCCTCACCCCTCCACTTT
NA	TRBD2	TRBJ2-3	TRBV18	CASSPPTGTSGGTDTQYF	TGTGCCAGCTCACCACCGACTGGGACTAGCGGGGGCACAGATACGCAGTATTTT
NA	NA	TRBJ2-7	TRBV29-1	CSVGPHEQYF	TGCAGCGTTGGTCCCCACGAGCAGTACTTC
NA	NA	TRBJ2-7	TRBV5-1	CASSLGLGTYEQYF	TGCGCCAGCAGCCTTGGACTGGGCACCTACGAGCAGTACTTC
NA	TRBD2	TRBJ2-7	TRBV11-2	CASSIGTSGSYEQYF	TGTGCCAGCAGCATAGGGACTAGCGGCTCCTACGAGCAGTACTTC
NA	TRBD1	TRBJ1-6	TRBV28	CASSINRGGSPLHF	TGTGCCAGCAGTATAAACAGGGGGGGTTCGCCCCTCCACTTT
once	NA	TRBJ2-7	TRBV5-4	CASSPEGRVYEQYF	TGTGCCAGCAGCCCCGAAGGCAGGGTTTACGAGCAGTACTTC
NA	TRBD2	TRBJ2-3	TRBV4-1	CASSPGQTSGTDTQYF	TGCGCCAGCAGCCCCGGCCAGACTAGCGGAACAGATACGCAGTATTTT
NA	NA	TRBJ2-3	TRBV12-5	CASGPGLTDTQYF	TGTGCTAGTGGTCCCGGACTCACAGATACGCAGTATTTT
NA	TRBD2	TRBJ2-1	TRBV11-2	CASSLVSGRSSYNEQFF	TGTGCCAGCAGCTTAGTGAGCGGGAGGTCTAGCTACAATGAGCAGTTCTTC
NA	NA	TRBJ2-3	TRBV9	CASSADPDTQYF	TGTGCCAGTTCGGCGGACCCAGATACGCAGTATTTT
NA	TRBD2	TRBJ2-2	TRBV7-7	CASSPLAEPNTGELFF	TGTGCTAGCAGCCCCCTAGCGGAACCGAACACCGGGGAGCTGTTTTTT
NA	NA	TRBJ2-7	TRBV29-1	CSVGDGPYEQYF	TGCAGCGTTGGCGACGGACCCTACGAGCAGTACTTC
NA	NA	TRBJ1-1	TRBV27	CASSSRIQANTEAFF	TGTGCCAGCAGTTCCAGAATTCAGGCGAACACTGAAGCTTTCTTT
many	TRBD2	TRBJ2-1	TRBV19	CATTGLAGVVNEQFF	TGTGCCACCACGGGACTAGCGGGAGTGGTGAATGAGCAGTTCTTC
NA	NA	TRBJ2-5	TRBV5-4	CASSPAGRAGETQYF	TGTGCCAGCAGCCCCGCTGGCAGGGCGGGGGAGACCCAGTACTTC
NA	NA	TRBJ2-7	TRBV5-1	CASSLEVGHPGQYF	TGCGCCAGCAGCTTGGAGGTCGGACACCCCGGGCAGTACTTC
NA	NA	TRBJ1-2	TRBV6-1	CASSEVFREARGRGGGYTF	TGTGCCAGCAGTGAAGTGTTTCGGGAGGCGAGGGGCCGGGGGGGTGGCTACACCTTC
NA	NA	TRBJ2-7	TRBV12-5	CASGLEGYEQYF	TGTGCTAGTGGTTTGGAGGGCTACGAGCAGTACTTC
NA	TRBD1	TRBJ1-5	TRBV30	CAWNGQGNQPQHF	TGTGCCTGGAATGGACAGGGCAATCAGCCCCAGCATTTT
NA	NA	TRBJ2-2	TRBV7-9	CASRSKLGSTGELFF	TGTGCCAGCCGGTCCAAGTTGGGTTCCACCGGGGAGCTGTTTTTT
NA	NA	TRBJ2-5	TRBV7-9	CASTQGGGRWETQYF	TGTGCCAGCACCCAAGGAGGGGGCCGTTGGGAGACCCAGTACTTC
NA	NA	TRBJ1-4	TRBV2	CASSVGAPEKLFF	TGTGCCAGCAGTGTGGGGGCGCCTGAAAAACTGTTTTTT
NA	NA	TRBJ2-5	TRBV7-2	CASSPDRPAQTQYF	TGTGCCAGCAGCCCCGACCGGCCCGCGCAGACCCAGTACTTC